This T cell receptor (beta chain) was sequenced for a study of T cells after yellow fever vaccination. General study results and limits: Booster samples showed a return of most primary-vaccination clones (around 95% CD4, about 85% CD8).

This clonotype came up many times. Antigen: not known. Germline trimming cut 5 bases from V and 1 base from J; bases unmatched to any gene: 13. Germline V gene data show CDR1 as SGHAT and CDR2 as FQNNGV. The CDR3 covers 18 residues. One entry per CDR3 protein results from TCRdb running MiXCR on the 5' RACE reads. The repertoire has roughly 120,000 distinct CDR3 sequences, about 7% of them found once; the top ten carry 2.7%. The input for sequencing was CD4+ T cells sorted from PBMCs, taken around 45 days after the first yellow fever vaccination. The receptor was isolated from a man between 18 and 35 years old who received the YFV17D yellow fever vaccine. This chain connects TRBV11-2 to TRBJ2-2, with 7 bases that match TRBD2. In DNA form, the CDR3 reads TGTGCCAGCAGCGTCACGACTAGCCTGATTGGGAACACCGGGGAGCTGTTTTTT. Translating it yields CASSVTTSLIGNTGELFF.